This T cell receptor beta chain was identified in a study of T cell changes during pregnancy in multiple sclerosis. The CDR3 is 14 residues long. Germline values: CDR1 MNHEY, CDR2 SVGAGI. Trimming left V 0 bases short and J 1 base short, with 6 bases between. Sequencing was performed with immunoSEQ multiplex PCR; in TCRdb, only in-frame clones are kept and a portion is missing. Of under 45,000 clones in the sample, nearly 90% were seen once. The sequence derives from a female donor with multiple sclerosis, enrolled in a pregnancy study. The V call is TRBV6-5, the J call TRBJ2-5, with D possibly matching TRBD1 (6 bases). This specimen was CD8+ T cells from peripheral blood mononuclear cells, taken in the first trimester of pregnancy. The CDR3 sequence is CASSYSGAQETQYF. CDR3 bases: TGTGCCAGCAGTTACTCGGGGGCCCAAGAGACCCAGTACTTC.